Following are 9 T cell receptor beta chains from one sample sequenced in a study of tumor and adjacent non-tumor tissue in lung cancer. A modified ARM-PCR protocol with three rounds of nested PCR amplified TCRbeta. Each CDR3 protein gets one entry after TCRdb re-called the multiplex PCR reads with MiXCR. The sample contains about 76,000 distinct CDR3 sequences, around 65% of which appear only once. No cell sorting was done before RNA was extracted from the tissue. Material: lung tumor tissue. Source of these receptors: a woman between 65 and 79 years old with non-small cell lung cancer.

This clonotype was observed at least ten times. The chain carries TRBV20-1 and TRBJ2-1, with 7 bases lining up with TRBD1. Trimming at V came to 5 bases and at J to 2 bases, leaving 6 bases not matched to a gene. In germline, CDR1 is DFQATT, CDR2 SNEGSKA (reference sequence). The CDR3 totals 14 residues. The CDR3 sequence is CSAPPGTAYNEQFF. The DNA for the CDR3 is TGCAGTGCTCCCCCCGGGACAGCCTACAATGAGCAGTTCTTC.

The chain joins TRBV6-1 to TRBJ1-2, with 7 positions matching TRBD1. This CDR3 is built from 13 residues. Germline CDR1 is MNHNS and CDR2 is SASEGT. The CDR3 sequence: CLSNLQGNYGYTF. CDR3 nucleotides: TGTCTCAGCAATTTACAGGGGAACTATGGCTACACCTTC.

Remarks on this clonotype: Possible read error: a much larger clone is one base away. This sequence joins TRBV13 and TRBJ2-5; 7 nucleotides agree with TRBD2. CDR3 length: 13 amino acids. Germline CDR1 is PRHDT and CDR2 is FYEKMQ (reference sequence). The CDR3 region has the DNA TGTGCCAGCAGCCTCGGGAGGCGAGAGACCCGGTACTTC. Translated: CASSLGRRETRYF. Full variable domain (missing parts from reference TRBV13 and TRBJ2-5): AAGVIQSPRHLIKEKRETATLKCYPIPRHDTVYWYQQGPGQDPQFLISFYEKMQSDKGSIPDRFSAQQFSDYHSELNMSSLELGDSALYFCASSLGRRETRYFGPGTRLLVL.

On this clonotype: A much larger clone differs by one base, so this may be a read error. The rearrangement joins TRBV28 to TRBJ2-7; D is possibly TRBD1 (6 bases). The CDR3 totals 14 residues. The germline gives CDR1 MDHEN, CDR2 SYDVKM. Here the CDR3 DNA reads TGTGCCAGCGGTTTGCAGGGGTCTTCCTACGAGCAGTACTTC. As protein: CASGLQGSSYEQYF.

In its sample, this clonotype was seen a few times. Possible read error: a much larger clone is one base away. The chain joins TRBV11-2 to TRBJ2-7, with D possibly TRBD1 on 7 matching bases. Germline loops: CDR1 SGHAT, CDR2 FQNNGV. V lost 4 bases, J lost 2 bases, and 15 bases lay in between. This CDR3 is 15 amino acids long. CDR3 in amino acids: CASSSGGTDTYEQYF. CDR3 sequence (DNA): TGTGCCAGCAGCTCAGGGGGGACAGACACCTACGAGCAGTACTTC. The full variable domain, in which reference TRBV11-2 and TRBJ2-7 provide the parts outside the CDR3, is EAGVAQSPRYKIIEKRQSVAFWCNPISGHATLYWYQQILGQGPKLLIQFQNNGVVDDSQLPKDRFSAERLKGVDSTLKIQPAKLEDSAVYLCASSSGGTDTYEQYFGPGTRLTVT.

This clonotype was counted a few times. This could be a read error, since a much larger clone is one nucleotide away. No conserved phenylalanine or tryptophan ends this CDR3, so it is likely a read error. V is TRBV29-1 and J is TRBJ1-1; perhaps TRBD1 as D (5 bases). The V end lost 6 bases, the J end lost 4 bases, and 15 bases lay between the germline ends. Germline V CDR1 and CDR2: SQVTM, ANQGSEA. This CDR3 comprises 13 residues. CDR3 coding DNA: TGCAGCGTGGCGCAGGGAAAAGGCACTGAAGCTTTCCTT. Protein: CSVAQGKGTEAFL.

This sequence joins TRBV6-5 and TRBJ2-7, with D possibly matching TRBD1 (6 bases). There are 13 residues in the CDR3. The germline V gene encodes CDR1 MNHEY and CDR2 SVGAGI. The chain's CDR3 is CTATAQGRIKQYF. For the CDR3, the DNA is TGTACCGCCACGGCACAGGGTCGCATCAAGCAGTACTTC.

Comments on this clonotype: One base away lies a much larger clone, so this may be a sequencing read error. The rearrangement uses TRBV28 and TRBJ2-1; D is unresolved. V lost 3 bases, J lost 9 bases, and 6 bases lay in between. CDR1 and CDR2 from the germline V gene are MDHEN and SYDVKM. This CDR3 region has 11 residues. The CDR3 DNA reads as TGTGCCAGCAGTTTTCTCTGTGAGCAGTTCTTC. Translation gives CASSFLCEQFF.

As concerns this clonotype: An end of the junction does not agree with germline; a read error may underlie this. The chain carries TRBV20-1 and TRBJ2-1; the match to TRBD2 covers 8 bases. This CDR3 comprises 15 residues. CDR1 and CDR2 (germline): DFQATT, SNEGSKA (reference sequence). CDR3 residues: CSARDVLAVYKEQFF. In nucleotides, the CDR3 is TGCAGTGCTAGAGATGTACTAGCGGTCTACAAAGAGCAGTTCTTC.